A selection of T cell receptor beta chains follows, all from one sample in a study of CD8 T cells in Susac syndrome. MiXCR, run by TCRdb on the immunoSEQ multiplex PCR reads, gives a single entry per CDR3 protein. The table includes under 200,000 distinct CDR3 sequences, 91% detected once. The sequencing input was CD4+ T cells from PBMCs. The receptors here all came from a human donor with Susac syndrome. CDR3s include the opening cysteine and the closing phenylalanine or tryptophan. The D gene is left open where the match is weak. Clone sizes are given selectively: once, few, many, or a class where the clone is expanded.

d_call	clone_size	v_call	j_call	cdr3_aa	cdr3_nt
NA	NA	TRBV3-1	TRBJ2-1	CASSPHQGSGSYNEQFF	TGTGCCAGCAGCCCCCATCAGGGGTCGGGCTCCTACAATGAGCAGTTCTTC
TRBD1	NA	TRBV6-6	TRBJ2-4	CASTKPGTGVIQYF	TGTGCCAGCACCAAACCCGGGACAGGGGTCATTCAGTACTTC
NA	NA	TRBV12-3/TRBV12-4	TRBJ1-1	CASSPGKAPEAFF	TGTGCCAGCAGCCCCGGAAAGGCCCCTGAAGCTTTCTTT
NA	NA	TRBV12-2	TRBJ2-7	CASRRQGAQELYEQYF	TGTGCAAGTCGCCGGCAGGGGGCACAAGAGCTCTACGAGCAGTACTTC
NA	NA	TRBV7-8	TRBJ1-1	CASRLMSSEAFF	TGTGCCAGCAGACTTATGAGTTCTGAAGCTTTCTTT
TRBD2	NA	TRBV7-3	TRBJ2-3	CASSLKTWASGRATDTQYF	TGTGCCAGCAGCTTAAAAACGTGGGCTAGCGGGAGGGCTACAGATACGCAGTATTTT
TRBD2	NA	TRBV9	TRBJ2-7	CASSVTSGIEYEQYF	TGTGCCAGCAGCGTGACTAGCGGGATAGAGTACGAGCAGTACTTC
TRBD1	NA	TRBV20-1	TRBJ1-2	CSAKGTGEKDYGYTF	TGCAGTGCTAAAGGGACAGGGGAAAAAGACTATGGCTACACCTTC
TRBD1	NA	TRBV14	TRBJ1-6	CASSQGTGTGGSPLHF	TGTGCCAGCAGCCAGGGAACCGGGACAGGGGGATCACCCCTCCACTTT
NA	NA	TRBV28	TRBJ1-1	CASSLYEVVGRRAFF	TGTGCCAGCAGTTTATATGAGGTGGTTGGTAGGAGGGCTTTCTTT
TRBD1	NA	TRBV19	TRBJ2-5	CASSGQGEETQYF	TGTGCCAGTTCCGGACAGGGGGAAGAGACCCAGTACTTC
NA	NA	TRBV9	TRBJ1-4	CASSVGTAVGKLFF	TGTGCCAGCAGCGTAGGGACTGCTGTTGGAAAACTGTTTTTT
NA	NA	TRBV5-6	TRBJ2-2	CASSLQVGELFF	TGTGCCAGCAGCCTACAAGTCGGGGAGCTGTTTTTT
NA	NA	TRBV5-6	TRBJ1-2	CASSFPALGKYGYTF	TGTGCCAGCAGCTTTCCTGCCTTGGGGAAGTATGGCTACACCTTC
NA	once	TRBV9	TRBJ1-3	CASEGDIGSGNTIYF	TGTGCCAGCGAGGGGGACATTGGATCTGGAAACACCATATATTTT
TRBD2	NA	TRBV5-1	TRBJ2-1	CASSLERGREFF	TGCGCCAGCAGCTTGGAGCGGGGTAGAGAGTTCTTC
TRBD2	once	TRBV9	TRBJ2-5	CASSGGGRGAQETQYF	TGTGCCAGCAGCGGCGGCGGGCGGGGGGCTCAAGAGACCCAGTACTTC
TRBD1	NA	TRBV28	TRBJ2-1	CASSSGTGVLNEQFF	TGTGCCAGCAGTTCCGGGACAGGGGTCTTGAATGAGCAGTTCTTC
NA	NA	TRBV30	TRBJ2-7	CAWNRGTYEQYF	TGTGCCTGGAATAGGGGGACCTACGAGCAGTACTTC
NA	NA	TRBV3-1	TRBJ2-5	CASSQGGEETQYF	TGTGCCAGCAGCCAAGGGGGGGAAGAGACCCAGTACTTC
NA	NA	TRBV6-1	TRBJ1-2	CASSGVYGYTF	TGTGCCAGCAGTGGGGTTTATGGCTACACCTTC
NA	NA	TRBV12-5	TRBJ2-4	CASGASEAKNIQYF	TGTGCTAGTGGGGCGTCGGAGGCCAAAAACATTCAGTACTTC
TRBD2	NA	TRBV19	TRBJ2-7	CASSINLGTSGSYEQYF	TGTGCCAGTAGTATAAATCTCGGGACTAGCGGCTCCTACGAGCAGTACTTC
NA	NA	TRBV6-1	TRBJ1-1	CASRFATKDKAFF	TGTGCCAGCAGGTTCGCGACAAAAGATAAAGCTTTCTTT
NA	NA	TRBV29-1	TRBJ2-7	CSGYAGDEQYF	TGCAGCGGGTATGCAGGGGATGAGCAGTACTTC
NA	NA	TRBV6-1	TRBJ1-2	CASSEIFFVF	TGTGCCAGCAGTGAAATATTTTTCGTCTTC